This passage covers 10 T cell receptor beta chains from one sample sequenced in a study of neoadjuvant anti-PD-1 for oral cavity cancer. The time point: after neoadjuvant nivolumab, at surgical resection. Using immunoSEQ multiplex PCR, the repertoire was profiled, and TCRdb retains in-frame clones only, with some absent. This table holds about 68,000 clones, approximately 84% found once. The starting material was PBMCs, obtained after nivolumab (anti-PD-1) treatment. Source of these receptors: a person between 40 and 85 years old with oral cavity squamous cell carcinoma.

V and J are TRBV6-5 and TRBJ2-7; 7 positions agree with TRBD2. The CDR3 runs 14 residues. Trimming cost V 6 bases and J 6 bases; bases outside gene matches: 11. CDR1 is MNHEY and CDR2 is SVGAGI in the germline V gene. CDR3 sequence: CASSSTSARVEQYF. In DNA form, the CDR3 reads TGTGCCAGCAGCTCTACTAGCGCCCGGGTCGAGCAGTACTTC.

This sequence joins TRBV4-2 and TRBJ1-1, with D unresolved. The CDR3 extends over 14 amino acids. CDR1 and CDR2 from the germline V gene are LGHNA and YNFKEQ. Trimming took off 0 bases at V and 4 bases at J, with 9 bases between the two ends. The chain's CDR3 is CASSQEIVGTEAFF. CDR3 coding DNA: TGTGCCAGCAGCCAAGAAATAGTTGGCACTGAAGCTTTCTTT.

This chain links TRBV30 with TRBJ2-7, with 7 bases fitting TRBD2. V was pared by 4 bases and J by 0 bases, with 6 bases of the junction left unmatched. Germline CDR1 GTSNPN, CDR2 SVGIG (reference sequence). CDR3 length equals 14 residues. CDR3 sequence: CAWKWSGNSYEQYF. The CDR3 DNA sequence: TGTGCCTGGAAGTGGAGCGGGAACTCCTACGAGCAGTACTTC.

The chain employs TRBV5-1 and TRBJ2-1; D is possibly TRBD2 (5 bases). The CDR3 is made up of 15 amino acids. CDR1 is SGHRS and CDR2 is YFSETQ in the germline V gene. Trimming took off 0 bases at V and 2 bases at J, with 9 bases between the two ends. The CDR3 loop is CASSLEAAAYNEQFF. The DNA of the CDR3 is TGCGCCAGCAGCTTGGAAGCGGCTGCCTACAATGAGCAGTTCTTC.

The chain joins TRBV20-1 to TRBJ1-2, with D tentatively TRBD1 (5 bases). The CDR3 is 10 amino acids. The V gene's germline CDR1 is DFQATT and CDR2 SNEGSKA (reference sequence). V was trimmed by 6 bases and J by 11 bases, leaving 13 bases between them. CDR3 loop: CSAGGSGYTF. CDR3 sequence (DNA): TGCAGTGCCGGGGGGAGCGGGTACACCTTC.

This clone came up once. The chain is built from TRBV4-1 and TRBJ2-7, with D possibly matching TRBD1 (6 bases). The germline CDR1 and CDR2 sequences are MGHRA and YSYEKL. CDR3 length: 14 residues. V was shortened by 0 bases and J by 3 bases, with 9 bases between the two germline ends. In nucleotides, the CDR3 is TGCGCCAGCAGCCAAGATACAGGGAACTACGAGCAGTACTTC. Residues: CASSQDTGNYEQYF.

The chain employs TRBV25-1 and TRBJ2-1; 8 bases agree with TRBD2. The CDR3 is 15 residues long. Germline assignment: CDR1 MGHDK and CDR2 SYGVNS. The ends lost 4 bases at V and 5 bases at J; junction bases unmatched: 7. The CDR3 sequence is CASSGGTSWHNEQFF. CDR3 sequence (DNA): TGTGCCAGCAGTGGCGGGACTAGTTGGCACAATGAGCAGTTCTTC. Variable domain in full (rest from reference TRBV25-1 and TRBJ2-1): EADIYQTPRYLVIGTGKKITLECSQTMGHDKMYWYQQDPGMELHLIHYSYGVNSTEKGDLSSESTVSRIRTEHFPLTLESARPSHTSQYLCASSGGTSWHNEQFFGPGTRLTVL.

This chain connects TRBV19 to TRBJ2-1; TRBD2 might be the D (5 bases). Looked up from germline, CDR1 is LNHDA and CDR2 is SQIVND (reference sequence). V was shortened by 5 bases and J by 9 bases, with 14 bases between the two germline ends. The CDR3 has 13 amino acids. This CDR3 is CASSPDYIAEQFF. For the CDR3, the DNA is TGTGCCAGTAGTCCCGACTATATAGCTGAGCAGTTCTTC.

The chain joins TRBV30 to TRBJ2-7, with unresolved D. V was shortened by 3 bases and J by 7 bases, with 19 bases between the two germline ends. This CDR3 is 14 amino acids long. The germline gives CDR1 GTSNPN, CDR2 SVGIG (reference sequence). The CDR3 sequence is CAWRSTPTSREQYF. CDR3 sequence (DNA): TGTGCCTGGAGGAGTACGCCAACAAGCCGGGAGCAGTACTTC. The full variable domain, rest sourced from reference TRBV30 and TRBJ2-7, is SQTIHQWPATLVQPVGSPLSLECTVEGTSNPNLYWYRQAAGRGLQLLFYSVGIGQISSEVPQNLSASRPQDRQFILSSKKLLLSDSGFYLCAWRSTPTSREQYFGPGTRLTVT.

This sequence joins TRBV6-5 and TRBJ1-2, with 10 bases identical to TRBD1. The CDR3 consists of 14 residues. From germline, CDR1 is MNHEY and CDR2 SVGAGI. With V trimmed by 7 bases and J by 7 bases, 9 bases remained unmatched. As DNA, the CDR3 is TGTGCCAGCATTGACAGGGGGCGCGCGAGTGGCTACACCTTC. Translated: CASIDRGRASGYTF.